The entry below describes one TCR beta chain. Trimming took 2 bases from V and 6 from J; bases not matched to a gene: 3. CDR1 and CDR2 from the germline V gene are SEHNR and FQNEAQ (reference sequence). This CDR3 contains 13 residues. Produced via immunoSEQ multiplex PCR; TCRdb's table is partial and in-frame only. The table has about 56,000 clones, around four fifths seen once. The data are from a study of blood T cell repertoires in COVID-19. The rearrangement uses TRBV7-9 and TRBJ2-7; TRBD1 agrees at 8 bases. Sequenced material: peripheral blood. This receptor was obtained from a woman older than 75 with acute or convalescent COVID-19. The CDR3, as DNA: TGTGCCAGCAGCTTAACCGACAGGGGCGAGCAGTACTTC. Translated: CASSLTDRGEQYF.